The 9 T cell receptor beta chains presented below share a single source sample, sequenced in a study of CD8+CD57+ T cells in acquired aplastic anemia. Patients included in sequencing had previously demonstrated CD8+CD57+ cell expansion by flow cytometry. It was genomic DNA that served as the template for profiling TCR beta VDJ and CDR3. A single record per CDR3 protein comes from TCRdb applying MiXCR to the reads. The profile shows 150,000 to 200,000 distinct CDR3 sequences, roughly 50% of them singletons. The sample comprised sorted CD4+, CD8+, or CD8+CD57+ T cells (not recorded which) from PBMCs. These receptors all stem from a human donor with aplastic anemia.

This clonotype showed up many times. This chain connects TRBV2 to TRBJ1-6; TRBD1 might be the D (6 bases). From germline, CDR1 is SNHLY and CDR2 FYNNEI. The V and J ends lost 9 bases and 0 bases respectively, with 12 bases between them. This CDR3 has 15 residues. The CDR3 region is CARNRDPSYNSPLHF. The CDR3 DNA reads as TGTGCCAGAAACAGGGACCCCTCCTATAATTCACCCCTCCACTTT.

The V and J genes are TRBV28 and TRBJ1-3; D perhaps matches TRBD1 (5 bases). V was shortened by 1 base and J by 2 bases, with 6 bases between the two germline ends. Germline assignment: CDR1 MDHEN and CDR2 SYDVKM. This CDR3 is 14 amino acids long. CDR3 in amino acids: CASSLLQAGNTIYF. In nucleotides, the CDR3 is TGTGCCAGCAGTTTATTACAGGCTGGAAACACCATATATTTT.

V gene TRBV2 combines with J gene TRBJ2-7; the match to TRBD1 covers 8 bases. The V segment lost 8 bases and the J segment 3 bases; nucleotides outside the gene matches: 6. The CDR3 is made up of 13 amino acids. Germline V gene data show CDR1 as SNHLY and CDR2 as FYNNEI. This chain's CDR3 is CASGGQVNYEQYF. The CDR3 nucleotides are TGTGCCAGCGGGGGACAGGTCAACTACGAGCAGTACTTC.

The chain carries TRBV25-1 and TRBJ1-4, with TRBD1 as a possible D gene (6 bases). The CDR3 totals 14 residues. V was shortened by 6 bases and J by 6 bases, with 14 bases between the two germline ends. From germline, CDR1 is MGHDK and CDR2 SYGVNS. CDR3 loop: CASRDTGTHEKLFF. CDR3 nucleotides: TGTGCCAGCAGAGACACAGGGACCCATGAAAAACTGTTTTTT.

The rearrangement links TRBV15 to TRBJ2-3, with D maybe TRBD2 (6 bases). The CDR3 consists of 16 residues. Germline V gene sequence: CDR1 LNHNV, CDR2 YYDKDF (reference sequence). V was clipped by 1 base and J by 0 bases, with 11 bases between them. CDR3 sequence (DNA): TGTGCCACCAGCAGAGGTGTCGGGACTAGCACAGATACGCAGTATTTT. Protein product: CATSRGVGTSTDTQYF.

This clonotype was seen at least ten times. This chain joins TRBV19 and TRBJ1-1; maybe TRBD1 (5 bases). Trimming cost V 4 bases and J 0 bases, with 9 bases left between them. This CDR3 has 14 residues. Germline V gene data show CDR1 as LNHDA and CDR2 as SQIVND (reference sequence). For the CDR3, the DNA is TGTGCCAGTAGTACTCGACAGTTGAACACTGAAGCTTTCTTT. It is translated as CASSTRQLNTEAFF.

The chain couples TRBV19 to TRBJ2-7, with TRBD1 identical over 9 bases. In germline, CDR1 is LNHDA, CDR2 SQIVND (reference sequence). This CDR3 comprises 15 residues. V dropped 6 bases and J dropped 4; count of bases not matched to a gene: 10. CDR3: CASSAPGQGSYEQYF. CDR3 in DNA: TGTGCCAGTAGCGCCCCGGGACAGGGATCTTACGAGCAGTACTTC.

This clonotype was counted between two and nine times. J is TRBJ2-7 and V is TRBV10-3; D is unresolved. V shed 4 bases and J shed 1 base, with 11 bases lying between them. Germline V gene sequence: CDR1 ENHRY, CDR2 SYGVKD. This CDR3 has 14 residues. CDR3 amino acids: CAISGSGRSYEQYF. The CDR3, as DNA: TGTGCCATCAGTGGGTCCGGGCGATCCTACGAGCAGTACTTC.

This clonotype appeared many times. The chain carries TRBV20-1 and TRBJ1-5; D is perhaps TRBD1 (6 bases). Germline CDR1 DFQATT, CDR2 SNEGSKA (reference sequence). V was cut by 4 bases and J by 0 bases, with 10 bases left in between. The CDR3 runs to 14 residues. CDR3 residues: CSATRDNSNQPQHF. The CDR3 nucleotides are TGCAGTGCTACCCGGGACAATAGCAATCAGCCCCAGCATTTT.